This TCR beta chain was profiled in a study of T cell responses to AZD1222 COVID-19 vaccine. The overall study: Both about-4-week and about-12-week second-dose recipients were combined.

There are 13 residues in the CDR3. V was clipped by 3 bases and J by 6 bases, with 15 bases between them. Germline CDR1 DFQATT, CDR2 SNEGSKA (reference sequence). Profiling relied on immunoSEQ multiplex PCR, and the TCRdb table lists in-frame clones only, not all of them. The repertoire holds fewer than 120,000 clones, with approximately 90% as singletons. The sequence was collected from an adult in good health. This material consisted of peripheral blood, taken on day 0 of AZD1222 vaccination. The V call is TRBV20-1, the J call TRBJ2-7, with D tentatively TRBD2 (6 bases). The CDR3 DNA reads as TGCAGTGCTAGTAGGAGGGGCCTGGGCGAGCAGTACTTC. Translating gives CSASRRGLGEQYF.